The source of this T cell receptor (beta chain) is a study of shared clonotypes between healthy human individuals. CD45RO negativity and positive selection for CCR7 defined naive CD8 cells, a population that excluded terminally differentiated effector memory CD45RA+ cells. The authors loaded about 200 ng DNA, some 32,000 T cell genomes, into sorted-subset replicate PCRs. Assay used: immunoSEQ multiplex PCR; TCRdb lists only in-frame clones, some missing. Here the sample spans about 2 million clones, roughly 95% being singletons. Concerning this clone: Its antigen is currently unknown. One end of the junction does not line up with germline, which may come from a read error.

The CDR3 is 14 amino acids. CDR1 is MNHEY and CDR2 is SVGAGI in the germline V gene. The study, taken as a whole, reports: Clonotypes shared by all four sorted-subset donors had higher generation probabilities than non-shared clonotypes. Since donors were few, the genetic and exposure-history diversity represented was limited. Among a few donors, roughly 5% of naive CD4 clonotypes were found in common.

This chain uses TRBV6-5 with TRBJ1-2, with D perhaps matching TRBD1 (6 bases). The sample comprised naive CD8+ T cells sorted from blood. This receptor was identified in a man between 18 and 35 years old in good health. The CDR3 nucleotides read TGTGCCGGCAGTTACTCGTCAGGGGAGTTAGGCTACACCTTC. The encoded protein is CAGSYSSGELGYTF.